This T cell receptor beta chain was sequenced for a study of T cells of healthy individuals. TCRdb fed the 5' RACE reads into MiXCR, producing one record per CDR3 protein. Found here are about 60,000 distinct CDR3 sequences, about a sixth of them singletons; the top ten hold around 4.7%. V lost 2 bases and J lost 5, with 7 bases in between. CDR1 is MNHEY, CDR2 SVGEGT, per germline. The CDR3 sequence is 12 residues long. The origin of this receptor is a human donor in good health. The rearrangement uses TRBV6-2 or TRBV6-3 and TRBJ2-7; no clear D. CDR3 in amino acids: CASSYRMNEQYF. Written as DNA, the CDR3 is TGTGCCAGCAGTTACAGGATGAACGAGCAGTACTTC.